This T cell receptor beta chain was sequenced for a study of cytomegalovirus exposure and HLA in healthy donors. Whole-study results and caveats: The study listed roughly 160 cytomegalovirus-associated TCR beta chains. Several V segments, TRBV6-2 and TRBV6-3 among them, could not be told apart and were dropped.

The donors (healthy individuals) were bone marrow donors. Note on this clone: Its matching antigen is unknown.

CDR1 is MGHRA and CDR2 is YSYEKL in the germline V gene. Unmatched junction bases numbered 4, after V lost 6 bases and J lost 2 bases. The CDR3 contains 13 residues. The PCR used 60 Vbeta and 13 Jbeta primers. Original methodology: Later analysis identified 80 million to 90 million unique TCR beta chains, about 10 million shared. The protocol was immunoSEQ multiplex PCR, while the TCRdb copy is restricted to in-frame clones and leaves out a portion. That table gives V, J and clone size, and the DNA gave D and trimming. The data contain some 140,000 clones, roughly 71% of them seen just once; the ten biggest clones take up roughly 1.3%.

This TCR was recovered from a middle-aged woman in good health and CMV-seronegative. The rearrangement joins TRBV4-1 to TRBJ2-7, with 7 bases identical to TRBD1. Specimen: PBMCs. In DNA, the CDR3 is TGCGCCAGCAGTACAGGGGAGACCTACGAGCAGTACTTC. This codes for CASSTGETYEQYF.